The 24 T cell receptor beta chains in this list originate from one sample, sequenced in a study of CD8 T cells in ankylosing spondylitis. TCRdb processed the 5' RACE reads anew with MiXCR; each CDR3 protein has one entry. The table shows under 150,000 distinct CDR3 sequences, with roughly 8.4% occurring only once. Sequenced sample: synovial fluid, either unsorted or a sorted T cell fraction (not recorded which). Receptors were obtained from a male donor with ankylosing spondylitis.

This clonotype occurred a few times. V gene TRBV7-2 combines with J gene TRBJ1-2, with D possibly being TRBD1 (6 bases). The CDR3 runs to 14 residues. With 5 bases removed from V and 5 bases from J, the gap between germline ends came to 15 bases. Looked up from germline, CDR1 is SGHTA and CDR2 is FQGNSA. The CDR3: CASSPAPGTYGYTF. Written as DNA, the CDR3 is TGTGCCAGCAGCCCTGCCCCGGGGACATATGGCTACACCTTC.

In this sample, this clonotype turned up many times. The chain links TRBV5-1 to TRBJ2-7; TRBD1 matches 7 bases. The trim removed 4 bases at V and 5 bases at J, leaving 9 bases unmatched. The CDR3 is 14 amino acids. CDR1 is SGHRS, CDR2 YFSETQ, per germline. CDR3 sequence: CASSPRQGGDEQYF. CDR3 nucleotides: TGCGCCAGCAGCCCCAGACAGGGTGGAGACGAGCAGTACTTC. Looking up the rest from reference TRBV5-1 and TRBJ2-7 gives the full variable domain: KAGVTQTPRYLIKTRGQQVTLSCSPISGHRSVSWYQQTPGQGLQFLFEYFSETQRNKGNFPGRFSGRQFSNSRSEMNVSTLELGDSALYLCASSPRQGGDEQYFGPGTRLTVT.

The CDR3 spells CASSEARFGLAETQYF. For the CDR3, the DNA is TGTGCCAGCAGTGAAGCGCGATTCGGACTAGCCGAGACCCAGTACTTC. V usage is TRBV6-1 and J usage is TRBJ2-5; the match to TRBD2 covers 8 bases. The germline V gene has CDR1 MNHNS and CDR2 SASEGT. V shed 0 bases and J 5 bases; nucleotides not matched to a gene: 8. The CDR3 is 16 residues long.

This clonotype showed up many times. The V call is TRBV29-1, the J call TRBJ1-2; no definite D call. Germline V CDR1 and CDR2: SQVTM, ANQGSEA. The CDR3 runs to 11 residues. V shed 4 bases and J shed 7 bases, with 10 bases lying between them. The CDR3 DNA reads TGCAGCGTTGGGACCGGCGCTGGCTACACCTTC. It yields the protein CSVGTGAGYTF.

This clonotype occurred a few times. J is TRBJ2-1 and V is TRBV10-2; 9 bases map to TRBD2. The germline V gene has CDR1 WSHSY and CDR2 SAAADI. This CDR3 region has 16 residues. V was pared by 7 bases and J by 4 bases, with 11 bases of the junction left unmatched. CDR3 sequence: CASNQPGLAFYNEQFF. The CDR3 coding sequence is TGCGCCAGCAACCAACCGGGACTAGCTTTTTACAATGAGCAGTTCTTC.

This clonotype was seen many times. This sequence joins TRBV29-1 and TRBJ1-1; no clear D gene. V gave up 7 bases and J gave up 4 bases, with 16 bases separating them. The CDR3 runs to 13 residues. CDR1 is SQVTM and CDR2 is ANQGSEA in the germline V gene. CDR3 residues: CSAALSGGTEAFF. The CDR3, as DNA: TGCAGCGCCGCCCTAAGTGGTGGCACTGAAGCTTTCTTT.

This clonotype was seen repeatedly, ten times or more. The chain has TRBV6-1 and TRBJ2-7; maybe TRBD1 (5 bases). There are 12 residues in the CDR3. CDR1 is MNHNS and CDR2 is SASEGT in the germline V gene. The V end was cut by 4 bases, the J end by 4 bases, with 8 bases between. The CDR3 nucleotides read TGTGCCAGCAGTGCCCAGGGTTACGAGCAGTACTTC. Translation: CASSAQGYEQYF.

This clonotype was observed at least ten times. The genes are TRBV20-1 and TRBJ2-3; D ambiguous. The germline CDR1 and CDR2 sequences are DFQATT and SNEGSKA (reference sequence). Trimming stripped 0 bases from V and 4 bases from J, with 8 bases between. The CDR3 is made up of 13 amino acids. The CDR3: CSARDYRADTQYF. CDR3 nucleotide sequence: TGCAGTGCTAGAGACTATAGGGCAGATACGCAGTATTTT.

This chain connects TRBV7-2 to TRBJ1-6; D not certain. The CDR3 runs 12 residues. Germline CDR1 reads SGHTA; CDR2 reads FQGNSA. The germline V and J ends were trimmed by 4 bases and 7 bases, with 5 bases remaining between them. DNA for the CDR3: TGTGCCAGCAGCTCATTGAATTCACCCCTCCACTTT. It specifies CASSSLNSPLHF.

The CDR3 is CASSLLRVGQPQHF. Here the CDR3 DNA reads TGTGCCAGCAGTTTACTCAGGGTGGGGCAGCCCCAGCATTTT. The genes are TRBV12-3 or TRBV12-4 and TRBJ1-5; a weak D match, TRBD1 (5 bases). V lost 2 bases to trimming and J lost 7 bases, with 12 bases between them. The CDR3 covers 14 residues.

The chain recombines TRBV4-3 with TRBJ2-1; D ambiguous. V lost 1 base, J lost 5 bases, and 18 bases lay in between. Germline CDR1 reads LGHNA; CDR2 reads YSLEER. This CDR3 spans 17 amino acids. The DNA of the CDR3 is TGCGCCAGCAGCCAAGGGTATGGAGCAAAAAGGGACAATGAGCAGTTCTTC. As protein: CASSQGYGAKRDNEQFF.

There are many counts of this clonotype. The chain uses TRBV15 and TRBJ2-1; D is possibly TRBD2 (5 bases). The CDR3 runs to 15 residues. Germline V CDR1 and CDR2: LNHNV, YYDKDF (reference sequence). V lost 3 bases and J lost 2, with 11 bases in between. The CDR3 DNA reads TGTGCCACCAGCAGGGACGGGGAAGCCTACAATGAGCAGTTCTTC. Its translation: CATSRDGEAYNEQFF.

This clonotype was seen many times. The chain combines TRBV10-3 with TRBJ2-1, with TRBD2 identical over 9 bases. The CDR3 is made up of 15 amino acids. Germline CDR1 is ENHRY and CDR2 is SYGVKD. Unmatched junction bases numbered 6, after V lost 4 bases and J lost 5 bases. The CDR3 sequence is CAISVGGGADNEQFF. CDR3 nucleotides: TGTGCCATCAGTGTTGGCGGGGGGGCCGACAATGAGCAGTTCTTC.

This clonotype has ten or more counts. The V and J genes are TRBV20-1 and TRBJ1-1, with a possible D match to TRBD1 (6 bases). Germline CDR1 reads DFQATT; CDR2 reads SNEGSKA (reference sequence). Trimming shortened V by 7 bases and J by 5 bases, and 17 bases separated the two germline ends. CDR3 size: 13 residues. The CDR3 spells CSGGGPRGTEAFF. The CDR3 DNA reads TGCAGTGGGGGGGGGCCTCGAGGGACTGAAGCTTTCTTT.

This clonotype was seen more than once but under ten times. The chain recombines TRBV6-1 with TRBJ2-7, with a tentative D call TRBD1 (5 bases). This CDR3 has 13 amino acids. Deletions cut 5 bases from V and 3 bases from J, with 11 bases between. Germline CDR1 reads MNHNS; CDR2 reads SASEGT. The CDR3 region is CASSQGRVYEQYF. For the CDR3, the DNA is TGTGCCAGCAGTCAGGGTCGAGTCTACGAGCAGTACTTC.

This clonotype showed up many times. The chain carries TRBV9 and TRBJ2-1; D possibly corresponds to TRBD1 (5 bases). The CDR3 has 14 residues. Germline V gene sequence: CDR1 SGDLS, CDR2 YYNGEE. The V gene lost 6 bases and the J gene lost 5 bases, with 15 bases spanning the gap. The CDR3 loop is CASNSFDSHNEQFF. The CDR3 DNA reads TGTGCCAGCAACTCCTTTGACAGTCACAATGAGCAGTTCTTC. Full variable domain (missing parts from reference TRBV9 and TRBJ2-1): DSGVTQTPKHLITATGQRVTLRCSPRSGDLSVYWYQQSLDQGLQFLIQYYNGEERAKGNILERFSAQQFPDLHSELNLSSLELGDSALYFCASNSFDSHNEQFFGPGTRLTVL.

This clonotype came up many times. This rearrangement joins TRBV20-1 to TRBJ2-3; D remains ambiguous. V was pared by 2 bases and J by 4 bases, with 10 bases between. Germline loops: CDR1 DFQATT, CDR2 SNEGSKA (reference sequence). The CDR3 has 13 amino acids. The chain's CDR3 is CSARHQAADTQYF. Written as DNA, the CDR3 is TGCAGTGCTAGACATCAGGCTGCAGATACGCAGTATTTT.

The chain uses TRBV28 and TRBJ2-1; 10 nucleotides match TRBD2. Germline V gene data show CDR1 as MDHEN and CDR2 as SYDVKM. The trim removed 5 bases at V and 8 bases at J, leaving 9 bases unmatched. CDR3 length: 15 residues. The CDR3 protein is CASSPNLAGVDEQFF. CDR3 DNA: TGTGCCAGCAGTCCCAATCTAGCGGGAGTCGATGAGCAGTTCTTC.

The chain uses TRBV11-2 and TRBJ1-1; the match to TRBD1 covers 9 bases. Germline V lookup: CDR1 SGHAT, CDR2 FQNNGV. CDR3 length equals 15 residues. V was pared by 0 bases and J by 10 bases, with 9 bases of the junction left unmatched. The CDR3 DNA reads TGTGCCAGCAGCTTAGACCGGGACAGGGTCGCAGGAGCTTTCTTT. Protein: CASSLDRDRVAGAFF.

This clonotype was picked up many times. J is TRBJ2-2 and V is TRBV25-1, with D hard to call. Germline V CDR1 and CDR2: MGHDK, SYGVNS. The CDR3 contains 15 residues. V was pared by 3 bases and J by 0 bases, with 8 bases between. The DNA of the CDR3 is TGTGCCAGCAGTGAGAAGATTACGAACACCGGGGAGCTGTTTTTT. Its protein product is CASSEKITNTGELFF.

This clonotype was seen repeatedly, ten times or more. The chain uses TRBV7-9 and TRBJ1-1, with D possibly TRBD1 on 5 matching bases. V was shortened by 1 base and J by 4 bases, with 10 bases between the two germline ends. This CDR3 has 14 residues. CDR1 is SEHNR and CDR2 is FQNEAQ in the germline V gene (reference sequence). The CDR3 region has the DNA TGTGCCAGCAGCTTAGACATAGGGGTCACTGAAGCTTTCTTT. Its protein is CASSLDIGVTEAFF. Supplemented by reference TRBV7-9 and TRBJ1-1, the full variable domain reads DTGVSQNPRHKITKRGQNVTFRCDPISEHNRLYWYRQTLGQGPEFLTYFQNEAQLEKSRLLSDRFSAERPKGSFSTLEIQRTEQGDSAMYLCASSLDIGVTEAFFGQGTRLTVV.

This clonotype was seen ten or more times. V gene TRBV29-1 combines with J gene TRBJ2-1, with D perhaps TRBD2 (7 bases). The germline V gene has CDR1 SQVTM and CDR2 ANQGSEA. Trimming shortened V by 4 bases and J by 4 bases, and 20 bases separated the two germline ends. The CDR3 extends over 16 amino acids. As DNA, the CDR3 is TGCAGCGTTGTGGGCAAGGGGAGGGGGGCATACAATGAGCAGTTCTTC. Its protein product is CSVVGKGRGAYNEQFF.

The table lists this clonotype with a few counts. The V gene is TRBV6-1, the J gene TRBJ2-7; possibly TRBD2 for D (6 bases). The CDR3 extends over 15 amino acids. CDR1 and CDR2 (germline): MNHNS, SASEGT. Trimming removed 6 bases from V and 2 bases from J, with 17 bases in between. In DNA form, the CDR3 reads TGTGCCAGCAGACGCCGGCCTAGCGACGCCTACGAGCAGTACTTC. Its translation: CASRRRPSDAYEQYF.

The chain has TRBV6-2 or TRBV6-3 and TRBJ2-2; 7 nucleotides line up with TRBD1. This CDR3 is built from 17 residues. Germline loops: CDR1 MNHEY, CDR2 SVGEGT. Trimming removed 6 bases from V and 4 bases from J; junction bases left unmatched: 14. The CDR3 region has the DNA TGTGCCAGCAGCCCACTGCGAGGGGGCCGGAGCACCGGGGAGCTGTTTTTT. Protein product: CASSPLRGGRSTGELFF.